The 14 T cell receptor beta chains given below trace back to one sample, sequenced in a study of T cells after yellow fever vaccination. Each CDR3 protein gets one entry after TCRdb re-called the 5' RACE reads with MiXCR. Here the sample spans under 400,000 distinct CDR3 sequences, around 10% being singletons. The source material was PBMCs, sampled on the day of the first yellow fever vaccination. The receptors were gathered from a man between 18 and 35 years old who received the YFV17D yellow fever vaccine.

There are many counts of this clonotype. The CDR3 bases are TGTGCCAGCAGTCGGGCCGTGCTAGCCAAAAACATTCAGTACTTC. Encoded protein: CASSRAVLAKNIQYF. The gene calls are TRBV12-3 or TRBV12-4 and TRBJ2-4; D call uncertain. The CDR3 has 15 amino acids. Trimming took off 5 bases at V and 0 bases at J, with 11 bases between the two ends.

In nucleotides, the CDR3 is TGTGCCAGCAGCCCCCCGGGAGTCAGCGCCGAAGCTTTCTTT. It translates to CASSPPGVSAEAFF. The chain employs TRBV9 and TRBJ1-1, with D unclear. This CDR3 comprises 14 residues. The germline V gene encodes CDR1 SGDLS and CDR2 YYNGEE. The V and J ends lost 4 bases and 8 bases respectively, with 18 bases between them. Supplemented by reference TRBV9 and TRBJ1-1, the full variable domain reads DSGVTQTPKHLITATGQRVTLRCSPRSGDLSVYWYQQSLDQGLQFLIQYYNGEERAKGNILERFSAQQFPDLHSELNLSSLELGDSALYFCASSPPGVSAEAFFGQGTRLTVV.

This clonotype occurred a few times. The V gene is TRBV6-5, the J gene TRBJ2-2; 8 nucleotides agree with TRBD2. The CDR3 covers 16 residues. Germline loops: CDR1 MNHEY, CDR2 SVGAGI. The trim removed 4 bases at V and 6 bases at J, leaving 10 bases unmatched. The CDR3 sequence: CASSFSGTRIAGELFF. The CDR3 DNA sequence: TGTGCCAGCAGTTTCTCCGGGACTAGAATTGCCGGGGAGCTGTTTTTT.

As for this clonotype: This may come from a read error, since a much larger clone is one base off. The V gene is TRBV12-3 or TRBV12-4, the J gene TRBJ2-1; 13 bases match TRBD2. The CDR3 is 15 amino acids. J gave up 5 bases and V 6 bases, and 4 bases lay outside the gene matches. The CDR3 DNA reads as TGTGCCAGCAGCCAGACTAGCGGGGGGCACAATGAGCAGTTCTTC. It encodes CASSQTSGGHNEQFF.

The chain links TRBV12-3 or TRBV12-4 to TRBJ2-6; 11 positions agree with TRBD1. The CDR3 sequence is 16 residues long. Trimming removed 5 bases from V and 3 bases from J; junction bases left unmatched: 3. The CDR3 reads CASSGQGAGGANVLTF. The CDR3 DNA follows: TGTGCCAGCAGTGGACAGGGGGCAGGTGGGGCCAACGTCCTGACTTTC.

This clonotype was seen a few times. The rearrangement uses TRBV7-8 and TRBJ1-1, with D perhaps TRBD1 (5 bases). In germline, CDR1 is SGHVS, CDR2 FQNEAQ. V lost 0 bases, J lost 6 bases, and 11 bases lay in between. This CDR3 region has 14 residues. CDR3 bases: TGTGCCAGCAGCTTAGCGGACGGGACCGCTGAAGCTTTCTTT. Its protein product is CASSLADGTAEAFF.

The J gene is TRBJ1-2, the V gene TRBV12-5; TRBD1 is a possible D gene (5 bases). The V and J ends lost 0 bases and 7 bases respectively, with 15 bases between them. The CDR3 is 15 amino acids. CDR1 and CDR2 (germline): LGHNT, FRNRAP. The CDR3 DNA reads as TGTGCTAGTGGTTTGGTACCGGGGGGGTACCTTGGCTACACCTTC. Translated, it gives CASGLVPGGYLGYTF.

Concerning this clonotype itself: A much bigger clone sits one base away, suggesting this may be a read error. The V and J genes are TRBV6-1 and TRBJ1-2; weak D call: TRBD1 (5 bases). CDR1 is MNHNS and CDR2 is SASEGT in the germline V gene. V was pared by 5 bases and J by 10 bases, with 23 bases between. The CDR3 runs to 15 residues. The CDR3 is CASSREGRGVSDYTF. The CDR3, as DNA: TGTGCCAGCAGTCGTGAGGGGCGAGGTGTTAGTGACTACACCTTC.

This clonotype was seen only a few times. The chain links TRBV27 to TRBJ2-3; 9 bases fit TRBD2. Germline trimming cut 7 bases from V and 2 bases from J; bases unmatched to any gene: 13. CDR3 length: 17 amino acids. CDR1 MNHEY and CDR2 SMNVEV come from the germline V gene (reference sequence). The CDR3 loop is CASKTGLALLDTDTQYF. The CDR3 nucleotides read TGTGCCAGCAAAACGGGACTAGCCCTACTAGACACAGATACGCAGTATTTT.

This clonotype was detected a few times. The chain has TRBV5-1 and TRBJ2-5; 7 nucleotides line up with TRBD1. Germline CDR1 SGHRS, CDR2 YFSETQ. V shed 4 bases and J 4 bases; nucleotides not matched to a gene: 10. The CDR3 length is 15 residues. The CDR3 loop reads CASSGGQAYRETQYF. DNA of the CDR3: TGCGCCAGCAGCGGAGGACAGGCCTATCGAGAGACCCAGTACTTC.

This chain joins TRBV20-1 and TRBJ2-3; 8 nucleotides line up with TRBD1. The V gene end was trimmed by 4 bases and the J gene end by 6 bases; junction bases not matched to a gene: 12. From germline, CDR1 is DFQATT and CDR2 SNEGSKA (reference sequence). The CDR3 length is 15 residues. The CDR3 nucleotides are TGCAGTGCTATGAGGACAGGGACAGTCACGGATACGCAGTATTTT. Translating gives CSAMRTGTVTDTQYF.

The V gene is TRBV27, the J gene TRBJ2-6; the D is unclear. Germline V gives CDR1 MNHEY, CDR2 SMNVEV (reference sequence). Trimming removed 3 bases at V and 0 bases at J, with 6 bases between. The CDR3 loop spans 15 amino acids. DNA of the CDR3: TGTGCCAGCAGTTTTGTGGGCTCTGGGGCCAACGTCCTGACTTTC. Protein product: CASSFVGSGANVLTF.

This chain connects TRBV5-1 to TRBJ2-1; D might be TRBD2 (6 bases). The CDR3 spans 15 residues. V was shortened by 0 bases and J by 0 bases, with 7 bases between the two germline ends. Germline loops: CDR1 SGHRS, CDR2 YFSETQ. CDR3 protein: CASSLVADSYNEQFF. Here the CDR3 DNA reads TGCGCCAGCAGCTTGGTAGCGGACTCCTACAATGAGCAGTTCTTC.

This clonotype appeared a few times. This sequence joins TRBV7-2 and TRBJ2-1; possibly TRBD2 for D (6 bases). The CDR3 length is 13 residues. Germline V gene lookup returns CDR1 SGHTA and CDR2 FQGNSA. The V end lost 1 base, the J end lost 10 bases, and 11 bases lay between the germline ends. The CDR3 sequence is CASSLERGWEQFF. The CDR3 nucleotides read TGTGCCAGCAGCTTAGAACGGGGGTGGGAGCAGTTCTTC.